This record looks at one TCR beta chain sequence and its context. Antigen specificity is unknown. The sample belongs to a study of T cells in localized non-small cell lung cancer. Study findings and constraints: Uninvolved adjacent lung had higher T cell clonality than tumor and all other tissues. The study detected a median approximately 54 of the top 100 tumor clones in adjacent lung. Owing to sequencing of a solitary tumor region, heterogeneity cannot be discounted.

Clones were sequenced by immunoSEQ multiplex PCR, and TCRdb holds only the in-frame ones, with some missing. The data contain approximately 31,000 clones, around 86% of them singletons. Germline assignment: CDR1 SGHDT and CDR2 YYEEEE. This CDR3 contains 14 residues. Between the trimmed V and J ends, which lost 4 bases and 3 bases, there was a span of 14 bases. Sample: peripheral blood, taken before any cancer treatment. This sequence joins TRBV5-6 and TRBJ2-7; maybe TRBD2 (6 bases). This sequence originates from a male donor aged 60 or over with stage III lung adenocarcinoma. This CDR3 reads CASSARDLDYEQYF. CDR3 DNA: TGTGCCAGCAGCGCCCGGGACTTGGACTACGAGCAGTACTTC.